This T cell receptor (beta chain) comes out of a study of blood T cell repertoires in COVID-19. Study overall: From T cells, B-cell-depleted T cells, or PBMCs came the material, which was cDNA or gDNA.

Per the study methods: The authors estimated nucleated cell counts from reference gene primer amplification. This table comes from immunoSEQ multiplex PCR, and its TCRdb copy is limited to in-frame clones, with some not included. V and J calls and clone size come straight from that table; D and trimming were deduced from the DNA. The table has 200,000 to 300,000 clones, around 90% seen once; the top ten hold 6% to 9%. V was trimmed by 0 bases and J by 4 bases, leaving 10 bases between them. This CDR3 contains 15 residues. Germline V CDR1 and CDR2: WSHSY, SAAADI. Material: peripheral blood. The clonotype originates from a man in his sixties who had recovered from COVID-19. J is TRBJ2-1 and V is TRBV10-2; D gene unclear. The CDR3 nucleotides read TGCGCCAGCAGTGAGTCGATTTCAGTTTACAATGAGCAGTTCTTC. Protein product: CASSESISVYNEQFF.